The 13 T cell receptor beta chains in this list originate from one sample, sequenced in a study of T cell responses to AZD1222 COVID-19 vaccine (dated by TCRdb to about 2021). Preparation of the library involved the immunoSEQ multiplex PCR assay. In its TCRdb copy, this immuneACCESS table keeps in-frame sequences only and misses some clones. Where compared with another copy, unresolved V genes explain less than half of these, and the others have no known cause. The sample contains around 100,000 clones, just under 90% of them found a single time. Approximately 15% of the sample is in the top ten clones. The sample's time point, from its label and the paper: baseline before first vaccination. Sequenced here: peripheral blood, sampled on day 0 of AZD1222 vaccination. The origin of the receptors is an adult in good health.

This chain uses TRBV5-1 with TRBJ2-2, with 7 positions matching TRBD2. Trimming at V came to 3 bases and at J to 4 bases, leaving 15 bases not matched to a gene. Germline-derived CDR1 and CDR2 are SGHRS and YFSETQ. CDR3 length: 18 residues. The CDR3 protein is CASSSPGMRGSTTGELFF. DNA of the CDR3: TGCGCCAGCAGCTCGCCGGGGATGCGGGGGTCCACCACCGGGGAGCTGTTTTTT.

This clone is medium-sized by share. V usage is TRBV14 and J usage is TRBJ1-3; D is undetermined. The CDR3 runs 13 residues. Germline-derived CDR1 and CDR2 are SGHDN and FVKESK. Trimming shortened V by 4 bases and J by 8 bases, and 12 bases separated the two germline ends. The CDR3 protein is CASSLRLMDTIYF. In DNA form, the CDR3 reads TGTGCCAGCAGCCTGCGGTTGATGGACACCATATATTTT.

The chain has TRBV27 and TRBJ1-1; 9 bases match TRBD1. The CDR3 runs 13 residues. In germline, CDR1 is MNHEY, CDR2 SMNVEV (reference sequence). V gave up 2 bases and J gave up 14 bases; unmatched junction bases: 9. CDR3 residues: CASSLPGQGSMFF. The CDR3 DNA sequence: TGTGCCAGCAGTTTACCGGGACAGGGATCCATGTTCTTT.

The CDR3 coding sequence is TGTGCCAGCAGCTTGCCAGGGGCTAAGAACACTGAAGCTTTCTTT. Translation: CASSLPGAKNTEAFF. J is TRBJ1-1 and V is TRBV5-4; maybe TRBD1 (6 bases). There are 15 residues in the CDR3. V was clipped by 1 base and J by 1 base, with 11 bases between them. CDR1 SGHNT and CDR2 YYREEE come from the germline V gene (reference sequence).

The chain combines TRBV5-1 with TRBJ1-1; TRBD1 aligns across 8 bases. Germline CDR1 reads SGHRS; CDR2 reads YFSETQ. The CDR3 is 15 amino acids. Losses at the gene ends were 2 bases for V and 1 base for J; bases not matched to a gene: 4. Here the CDR3 reads CASSLDRGANTEAFF. CDR3 coding DNA: TGCGCCAGCAGCTTAGACAGGGGCGCGAACACTGAAGCTTTCTTT.

This chain uses TRBV29-1 with TRBJ1-1; D remains ambiguous. This CDR3 is built from 14 residues. V shed 4 bases and J shed 1 base, with 13 bases lying between them. CDR1 and CDR2 from the germline V gene are SQVTM and ANQGSEA. The CDR3 DNA reads as TGCAGCGTTGGGTTGTTTAAGGAGAACACTGAAGCTTTCTTT. This translates into CSVGLFKENTEAFF.

The J gene is TRBJ2-5, the V gene TRBV27; 8 bases fit TRBD1. The CDR3 totals 14 residues. Germline loops: CDR1 MNHEY, CDR2 SMNVEV (reference sequence). The junction had 9 bases not matched to a gene; V was cut back by 8 bases and J by 4 bases. CDR3 coding DNA: TGTGCCAGCGGACCCGGGACAGGAGGAGAGACCCAGTACTTC. As protein: CASGPGTGGETQYF.

This chain connects TRBV6-5 to TRBJ1-1, with D uncertain. Deletions cut 4 bases from V and 2 bases from J, with 5 bases between. This CDR3 contains 12 residues. The germline gives CDR1 MNHEY, CDR2 SVGAGI. CDR3 region: CASSFPNTEAFF. The CDR3, as DNA: TGTGCCAGCAGTTTTCCAAACACTGAAGCTTTCTTT.

This sequence joins TRBV30 and TRBJ1-1, with TRBD1 identical over 7 bases. Germline-derived CDR1 and CDR2 are GTSNPN and SVGIG (reference sequence). The CDR3 extends over 13 amino acids. The junction had 6 bases not matched to a gene; V was cut back by 4 bases and J by 4 bases. The CDR3 bases are TGTGCCTGGACCAGGGGGGGGAGCACTGAAGCTTTCTTT. Its protein is CAWTRGGSTEAFF. Together with reference TRBV30 and TRBJ1-1, the CDR3 gives the full variable domain: SQTIHQWPATLVQPVGSPLSLECTVEGTSNPNLYWYRQAAGRGLQLLFYSVGIGQISSEVPQNLSASRPQDRQFILSSKKLLLSDSGFYLCAWTRGGSTEAFFGQGTRLTVV.

CDR3 sequence: CSARTLETQYF. The CDR3 DNA reads as TGCAGTGCGCGGACTCTAGAGACCCAGTACTTC. V and J are TRBV20-1 and TRBJ2-5; D perhaps matches TRBD2 (5 bases). This CDR3 is 11 amino acids long. Germline V gene lookup returns CDR1 DFQATT and CDR2 SNEGSKA (reference sequence). Trimming took 6 bases from V and 4 from J, leaving 9 bases between them.

The chain recombines TRBV27 with TRBJ1-3; TRBD1 agrees at 11 bases. This CDR3 has 15 amino acids. The junction had 5 bases not matched to a gene; V was cut back by 2 bases and J by 8 bases. CDR1 is MNHEY, CDR2 SMNVEV, per germline (reference sequence). DNA for the CDR3: TGTGCCAGCAGTTTAAGGACAGGGGGCAGAGACACCATATATTTT. It is translated as CASSLRTGGRDTIYF.

The rearrangement links TRBV7-6 to TRBJ1-2; the D is unclear. The germline V gene encodes CDR1 SGHVS and CDR2 FNYEAQ. The CDR3 totals 13 residues. The V end lost 1 base, the J end lost 3 bases, and 6 bases lay between the germline ends. The CDR3: CASSLGEDYGYTF. Written as DNA, the CDR3 is TGTGCCAGCAGCTTAGGCGAGGACTATGGCTACACCTTC.

The genes are TRBV7-3 and TRBJ2-1; 13 nucleotides line up with TRBD2. After removal of 4 bases from V and 2 bases from J, the junction contained 8 bases not matched to a gene. Germline CDR1 reads SGHTA; CDR2 reads FQGTGA. The CDR3 covers 18 residues. The CDR3 region has the DNA TGTGCCAGCAGCTCGGGACTAGCGGGACCTTTGACCTACAATGAGCAGTTCTTC. This encodes CASSSGLAGPLTYNEQFF. The entire variable domain, with the rest obtained from reference TRBV7-3 and TRBJ2-1, is as follows: GAGVSQTPSNKVTEKGKYVELRCDPISGHTALYWYRQSLGQGPEFLIYFQGTGAADDSGLPNDRFFAVRPEGSVSTLKIQRTERGDSAVYLCASSSGLAGPLTYNEQFFGPGTRLTVL.